Sequencing of this T cell receptor (beta chain) was carried out in a study of T-cell reconstitution after alpha-beta-depleted transplantation in children. Unique molecular identifiers were used to barcode this TCRbeta library. Each CDR3 protein gets one entry after TCRdb re-called the PCR reads with MiXCR. The repertoire consists of about 300,000 distinct CDR3 sequences, with 10% occurring once and the leading ten covering approximately 7.6%. In this sample, this clonotype turned up a few times. V was pared by 0 bases and J by 2 bases, with 5 bases between. CDR1 is LNHNV, CDR2 YYDKDF, per germline (reference sequence). This CDR3 region has 15 residues.

The sequence was collected from a boy less than two years old with acute myeloid leukemia, due to receive a stem cell transplant. The starting material was PBMCs, obtained before TCRalphabeta/CD19-depleted stem cell transplant. The chain uses TRBV15 and TRBJ2-6; D is uncertain. CDR3 in DNA: TGTGCCACCAGCAGAGACCAGGCTGGGGCCAACGTCCTGACTTTC. Its protein product is CATSRDQAGANVLTF.